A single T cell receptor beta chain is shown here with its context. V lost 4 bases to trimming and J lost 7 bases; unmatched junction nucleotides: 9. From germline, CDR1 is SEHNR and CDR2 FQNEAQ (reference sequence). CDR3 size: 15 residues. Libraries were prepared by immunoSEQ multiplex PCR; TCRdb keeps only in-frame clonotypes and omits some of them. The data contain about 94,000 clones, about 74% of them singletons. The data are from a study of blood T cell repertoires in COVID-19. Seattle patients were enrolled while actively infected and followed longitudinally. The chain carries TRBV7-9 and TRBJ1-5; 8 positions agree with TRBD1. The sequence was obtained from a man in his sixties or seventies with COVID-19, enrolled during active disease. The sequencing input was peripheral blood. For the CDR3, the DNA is TGTGCCAGCAGCTCTACAGGGGGAGGTAGGCAGCCCCAGCATTTT. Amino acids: CASSSTGGGRQPQHF. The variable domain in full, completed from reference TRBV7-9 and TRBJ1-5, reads DTGVSQNPRHKITKRGQNVTFRCDPISEHNRLYWYRQTLGQGPEFLTYFQNEAQLEKSRLLSDRFSAERPKGSFSTLEIQRTEQGDSAMYLCASSSTGGGRQPQHFGDGTRLSIL.